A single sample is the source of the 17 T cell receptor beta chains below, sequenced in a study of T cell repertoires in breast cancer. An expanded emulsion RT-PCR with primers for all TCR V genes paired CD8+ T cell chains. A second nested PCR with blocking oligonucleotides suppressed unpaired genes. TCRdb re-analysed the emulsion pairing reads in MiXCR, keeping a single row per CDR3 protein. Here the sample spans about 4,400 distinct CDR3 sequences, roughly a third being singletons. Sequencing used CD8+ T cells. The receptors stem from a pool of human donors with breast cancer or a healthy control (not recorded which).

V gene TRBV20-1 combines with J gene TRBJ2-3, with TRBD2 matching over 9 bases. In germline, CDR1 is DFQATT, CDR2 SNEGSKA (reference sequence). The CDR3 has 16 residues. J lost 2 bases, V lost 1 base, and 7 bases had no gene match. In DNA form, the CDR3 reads TGCAGTGCTAGAGTCTCAGCGGGGGGCTCCACAGATACGCAGTATTTT. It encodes CSARVSAGGSTDTQYF.

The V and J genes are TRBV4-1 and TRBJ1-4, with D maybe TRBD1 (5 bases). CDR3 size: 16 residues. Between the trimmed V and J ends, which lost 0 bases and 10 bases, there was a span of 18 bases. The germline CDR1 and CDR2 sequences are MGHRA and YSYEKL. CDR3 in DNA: TGCGCCAGCAGCCAAGACGAGGGCGGGCAGGGTGGAAAACTGTTTTTT. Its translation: CASSQDEGGQGGKLFF.

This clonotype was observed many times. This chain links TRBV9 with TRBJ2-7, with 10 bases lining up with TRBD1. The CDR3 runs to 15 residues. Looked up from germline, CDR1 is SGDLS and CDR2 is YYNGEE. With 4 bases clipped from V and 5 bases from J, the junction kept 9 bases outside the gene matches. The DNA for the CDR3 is TGTGCCAGCAGCCCCCGGGACAGGGGTTACGACGAGCAGTACTTC. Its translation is CASSPRDRGYDEQYF.

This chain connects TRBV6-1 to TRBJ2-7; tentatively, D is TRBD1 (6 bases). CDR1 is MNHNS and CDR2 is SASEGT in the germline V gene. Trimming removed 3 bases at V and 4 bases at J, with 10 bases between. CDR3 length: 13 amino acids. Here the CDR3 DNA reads TGTGCCAGCAGTGATCAGGGGCCGTACGAGCAGTACTTC. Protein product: CASSDQGPYEQYF.

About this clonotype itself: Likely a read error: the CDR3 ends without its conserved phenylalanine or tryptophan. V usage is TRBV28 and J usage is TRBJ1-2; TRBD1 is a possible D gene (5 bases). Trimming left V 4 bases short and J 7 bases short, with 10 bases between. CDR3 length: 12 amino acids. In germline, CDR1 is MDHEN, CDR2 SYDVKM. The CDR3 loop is CASSSGDRGYTL. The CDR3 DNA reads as TGTGCCAGCAGTTCGGGGGACCGTGGCTACACCCTC.

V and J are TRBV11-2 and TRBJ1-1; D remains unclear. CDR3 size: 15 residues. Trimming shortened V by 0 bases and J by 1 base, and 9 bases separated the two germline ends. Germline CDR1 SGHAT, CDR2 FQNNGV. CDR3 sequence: CASSLDPGPNTEAFF. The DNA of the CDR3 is TGTGCCAGCAGCTTAGATCCAGGCCCGAACACTGAAGCTTTCTTT.

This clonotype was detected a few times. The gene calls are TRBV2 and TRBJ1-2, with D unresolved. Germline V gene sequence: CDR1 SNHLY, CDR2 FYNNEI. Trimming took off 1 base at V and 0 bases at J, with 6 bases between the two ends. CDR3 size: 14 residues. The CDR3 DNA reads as TGTGCCAGCAGTGAAGTGATTGCTAACTATGGCTACACCTTC. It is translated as CASSEVIANYGYTF. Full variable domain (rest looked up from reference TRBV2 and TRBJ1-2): EPEVTQTPSHQVTQMGQEVILRCVPISNHLYFYWYRQILGQKVEFLVSFYNNEISEKSEIFDDQFSVERPDGSNFTLKIRSTKLEDSAMYFCASSEVIANYGYTFGSGTRLTVV.

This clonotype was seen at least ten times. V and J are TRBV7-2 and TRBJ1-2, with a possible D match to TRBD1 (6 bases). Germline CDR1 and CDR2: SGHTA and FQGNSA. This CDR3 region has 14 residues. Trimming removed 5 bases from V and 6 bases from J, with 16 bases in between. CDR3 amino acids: CASSPRDTGNGYTF. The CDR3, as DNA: TGTGCCAGCAGCCCGCGGGACACGGGGAATGGCTACACCTTC.

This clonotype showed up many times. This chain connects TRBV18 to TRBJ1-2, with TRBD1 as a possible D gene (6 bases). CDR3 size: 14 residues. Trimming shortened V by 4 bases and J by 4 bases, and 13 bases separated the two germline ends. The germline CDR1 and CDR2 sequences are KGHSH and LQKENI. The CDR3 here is CASSLTKGVYGYTF. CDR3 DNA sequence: TGTGCCAGCTCACTAACGAAGGGGGTCTATGGCTACACCTTC. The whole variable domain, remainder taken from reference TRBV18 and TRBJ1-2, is NAGVMQNPRHLVRRRGQEARLRCSPMKGHSHVYWYRQLPEEGLKFMVYLQKENIIDESGMPKERFSAEFPKEGPSILRIQQVVRGDSAAYFCASSLTKGVYGYTFGSGTRLTVV.

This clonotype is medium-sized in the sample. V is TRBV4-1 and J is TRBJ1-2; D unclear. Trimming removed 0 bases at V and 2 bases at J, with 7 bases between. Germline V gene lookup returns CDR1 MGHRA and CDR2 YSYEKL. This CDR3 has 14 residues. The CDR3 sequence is CASSQDPRNYGYTF. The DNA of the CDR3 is TGCGCCAGCAGCCAAGATCCCAGGAACTATGGCTACACCTTC.

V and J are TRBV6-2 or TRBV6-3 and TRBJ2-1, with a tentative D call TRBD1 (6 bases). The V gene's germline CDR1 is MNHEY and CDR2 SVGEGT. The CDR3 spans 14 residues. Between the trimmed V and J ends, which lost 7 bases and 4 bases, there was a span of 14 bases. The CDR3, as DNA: TGTGCCAGCACCACCGAGGGGGAGTACAATGAGCAGTTCTTC. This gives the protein CASTTEGEYNEQFF.

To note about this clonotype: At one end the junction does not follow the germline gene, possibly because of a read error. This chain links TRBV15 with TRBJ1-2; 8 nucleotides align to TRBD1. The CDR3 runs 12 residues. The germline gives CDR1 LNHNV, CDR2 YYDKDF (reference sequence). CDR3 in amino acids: CATTGQGYGHTF. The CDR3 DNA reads TGTGCCACTACTGGACAGGGCTATGGCCACACCTTC.

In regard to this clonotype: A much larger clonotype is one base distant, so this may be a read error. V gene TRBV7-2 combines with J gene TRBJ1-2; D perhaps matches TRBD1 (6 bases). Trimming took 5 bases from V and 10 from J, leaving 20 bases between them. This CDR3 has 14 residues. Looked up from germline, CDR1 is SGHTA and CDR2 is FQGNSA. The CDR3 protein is CASSPRDTGNDYTF. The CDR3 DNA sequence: TGTGCCAGCAGCCCGCGGGACACGGGGAATGACTACACCTTC.

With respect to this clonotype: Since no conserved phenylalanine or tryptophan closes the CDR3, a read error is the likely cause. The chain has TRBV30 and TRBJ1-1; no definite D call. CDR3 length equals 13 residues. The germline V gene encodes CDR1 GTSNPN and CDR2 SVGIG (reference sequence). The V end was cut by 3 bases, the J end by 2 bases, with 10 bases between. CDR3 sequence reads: CAWRKEINTEAFL. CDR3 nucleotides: TGTGCCTGGAGAAAGGAAATAAACACTGAAGCTTTCCTT.

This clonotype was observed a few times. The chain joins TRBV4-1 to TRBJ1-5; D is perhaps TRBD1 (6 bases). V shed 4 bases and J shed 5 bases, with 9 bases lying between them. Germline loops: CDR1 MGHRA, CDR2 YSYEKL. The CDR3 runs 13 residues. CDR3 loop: CASSLTGYQPQHF. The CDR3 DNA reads TGCGCCAGCAGCCTTACAGGGTATCAGCCCCAGCATTTT.

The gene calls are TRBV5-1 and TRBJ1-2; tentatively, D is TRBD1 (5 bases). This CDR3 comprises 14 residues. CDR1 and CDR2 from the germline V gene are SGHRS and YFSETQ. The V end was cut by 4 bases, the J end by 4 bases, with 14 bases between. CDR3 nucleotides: TGCGCCAGCAGCGTGCCGACAGCCGTCTATGGCTACACCTTC. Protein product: CASSVPTAVYGYTF.

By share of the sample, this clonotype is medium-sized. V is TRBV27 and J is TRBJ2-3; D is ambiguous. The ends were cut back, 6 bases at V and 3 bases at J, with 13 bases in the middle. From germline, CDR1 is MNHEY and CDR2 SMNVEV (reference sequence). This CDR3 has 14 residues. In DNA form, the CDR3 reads TGTGCCAGCAGACGACACGCTAATACAGATACGCAGTATTTT. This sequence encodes CASRRHANTDTQYF.